Below are 29 T cell receptor beta chains sequenced from a single sample in a study of Graves' ophthalmopathy and Graves' hyperthyroidism. TCR beta CDR3 regions were amplified from RNA transcripts. HTBI primers served in a first-round RT-PCR, which a second-round multiplex PCR followed. TCRdb recomputed calls from the multiplex PCR reads with MiXCR, one row per CDR3 protein. The sample yields 680,000 or so distinct CDR3 sequences, about a fifth seen once. Sequenced material: peripheral blood. The receptors come from a young woman with stable Graves' hyperthyroidism. Some clones in this sample may be carry-over from other donors' samples.

The chain links TRBV27 to TRBJ1-1, with a possible D match to TRBD1 (5 bases). CDR3 size: 15 residues. Germline CDR1 MNHEY, CDR2 SMNVEV (reference sequence). V lost 5 bases and J 3 bases, leaving 16 bases between the germline ends. CDR3 loop: CASSSSGWGDTEAFF. The CDR3 DNA reads as TGTGCCAGCAGTAGCTCAGGGTGGGGGGACACTGAAGCTTTCTTT.

There are many counts of this clonotype. CDR3 region: CASTALENTEAFF. CDR3 bases: TGTGCCAGCACCGCCTTAGAGAACACTGAAGCTTTCTTT. The V gene is TRBV12-3 or TRBV12-4, the J gene TRBJ1-1, with D unresolved. The CDR3 length is 13 residues. Trimming pared 7 bases from V and 1 base from J, leaving 10 bases between.

The J gene is TRBJ1-1, the V gene TRBV11-2; 8 bases align to TRBD1. Germline V gene data show CDR1 as SGHAT and CDR2 as FQNNGV. Trimming took 1 base from V and 5 from J; bases not matched to a gene: 6. This CDR3 is 15 amino acids long. The CDR3 reads CASSLGATGVTEAFF. For the CDR3, the DNA is TGTGCCAGCAGCTTAGGAGCGACAGGGGTGACTGAAGCTTTCTTT.

This clonotype was found many times. This CDR3 reads CASSRDPVQPQHF. CDR3 bases: TGTGCCAGCAGCCGGGACCCCGTACAGCCCCAGCATTTT. The chain joins TRBV12-3 or TRBV12-4 to TRBJ1-5; D is perhaps TRBD1 (5 bases). This CDR3 has 13 residues. Trimming took off 6 bases at V and 7 bases at J, with 13 bases between the two ends.

This clonotype was observed many times. The rearrangement uses TRBV27 and TRBJ1-5; D is ambiguous. Trimming shortened V by 5 bases and J by 3 bases, and 8 bases separated the two germline ends. CDR3 length: 13 amino acids. CDR1 MNHEY and CDR2 SMNVEV come from the germline V gene (reference sequence). CDR3 nucleotides: TGTGCCAGCAGTATGGGTCCCAATCAGCCCCAGCATTTT. This sequence encodes CASSMGPNQPQHF.

The chain links TRBV5-1 to TRBJ1-2, with D possibly being TRBD1 (5 bases). The V and J ends lost 3 bases and 5 bases respectively, with 14 bases between them. Germline V lookup: CDR1 SGHRS, CDR2 YFSETQ. This CDR3 is built from 14 residues. The CDR3, as DNA: TGCGCCAGCAGCTGGGTAGGGGCTCAATATGGCTACACCTTC. It translates to CASSWVGAQYGYTF.

The V call is TRBV25-1, the J call TRBJ1-1; D unresolved. Trimming removed 3 bases from V and 10 bases from J, with 18 bases in between. Germline-derived CDR1 and CDR2 are MGHDK and SYGVNS. The CDR3 totals 14 residues. The CDR3 DNA is TGTGCCAGCAGTGAGTCTCGGGCAGCACCCGGAGCTTTCTTT. It encodes CASSESRAAPGAFF.

This clonotype was seen repeatedly, ten times or more. This rearrangement joins TRBV2 to TRBJ1-3, with D tentatively TRBD1 (5 bases). V lost 7 bases and J lost 4, with 8 bases in between. The CDR3 has 12 residues. Germline CDR1 reads SNHLY; CDR2 reads FYNNEI. CDR3 bases: TGTGCCAGCACGGGACGGGGAAACACCATATATTTT. Translated: CASTGRGNTIYF.

This chain's CDR3 is CASSPVQGANQPQHF. CDR3 nucleotides: TGTGCCAGCAGTCCAGTCCAGGGCGCCAATCAGCCCCAGCATTTT. The chain links TRBV12-3 or TRBV12-4 to TRBJ1-5; D might be TRBD1 (5 bases). This CDR3 spans 15 amino acids. V was cut by 5 bases and J by 3 bases, with 14 bases left in between.

This sequence joins TRBV6-1 and TRBJ1-2; 12 nucleotides line up with TRBD1. V lost 6 bases, J lost 4 bases, and 3 bases stayed unmatched. CDR1 MNHNS and CDR2 SASEGT come from the germline V gene. This CDR3 is 14 amino acids long. CDR3 protein: CASRRDRGPYGYTF. The CDR3 DNA follows: TGTGCCAGCAGACGGGACAGGGGGCCCTATGGCTACACCTTC.

This clonotype came up many times. V is TRBV18 and J is TRBJ1-2, with 7 bases that match TRBD1. Per the germline V gene, CDR1 is KGHSH and CDR2 is LQKENI. V gave up 2 bases and J gave up 0 bases; unmatched junction bases: 6. The CDR3 sequence is 16 residues long. The CDR3 nucleotides read TGTGCCAGCTCACCATCTCGACAGGGCTCTAACTATGGCTACACCTTC. This translates into CASSPSRQGSNYGYTF.

This clonotype has a handful of counts. V usage is TRBV20-1 and J usage is TRBJ2-5; D tentatively reads TRBD1 or TRBD2 (6 bases each). Germline V CDR1 and CDR2: DFQATT, SNEGSKA (reference sequence). CDR3 size: 12 residues. CDR3 DNA: TGCGGGGGGCGGGGCCACCAAGAGACCCAGTACTTC. Protein sequence: CGGRGHQETQYF.

This clonotype has a count of ten or more. The CDR3 region has the DNA TGTGCCAGCAGTCCCCAGGGGATTTACGAGCAGTACTTC. Its protein is CASSPQGIYEQYF. The chain joins TRBV12-3 or TRBV12-4 to TRBJ2-7, with D perhaps TRBD1 (6 bases). The CDR3 runs to 13 residues. V dropped 5 bases and J dropped 4 bases, with 12 bases sitting between them.

The chain combines TRBV9 with TRBJ1-6; D call uncertain. V shed 0 bases and J shed 4 bases, with 8 bases lying between them. Germline CDR1 is SGDLS and CDR2 is YYNGEE. The CDR3 consists of 15 residues. The CDR3, as DNA: TGTGCCAGCAGCGTAGGGGGAAATTATAATTCACCCCTCCACTTT. It codes for CASSVGGNYNSPLHF.

This clonotype was observed at least ten times. The chain recombines TRBV28 with TRBJ2-7; TRBD2 is a possible D gene (5 bases). V dropped 5 bases and J dropped 3 bases, with 11 bases sitting between them. This CDR3 has 13 residues. Germline CDR1 reads MDHEN; CDR2 reads SYDVKM. CDR3 region: CASSIPGGYEQYF. Written as DNA, the CDR3 is TGTGCCAGCAGTATTCCAGGAGGCTACGAGCAGTACTTC. The full variable domain, rest sourced from reference TRBV28 and TRBJ2-7, is DVKVTQSSRYLVKRTGEKVFLECVQDMDHENMFWYRQDPGLGLRLIYFSYDVKMKEKGDIPEGYSVSREKKERFSLILESASTNQTSMYLCASSIPGGYEQYFGPGTRLTVT.

This clonotype was detected ten times or more. The CDR3 is CASSDDRQGEQYF. The CDR3 nucleotides read TGTGCCAGCAGCGATGACAGGCAAGGCGAGCAGTACTTC. The chain recombines TRBV9 with TRBJ2-7; tentatively, D is TRBD1 (6 bases). The CDR3 has 13 residues. From germline, CDR1 is SGDLS and CDR2 YYNGEE. V was pared by 3 bases and J by 6 bases, with 13 bases between.

This clonotype was observed at least ten times. V is TRBV7-2 and J is TRBJ1-1, with D unresolved. CDR1 is SGHTA, CDR2 FQGNSA, per germline. Trimming took off 5 bases at V and 3 bases at J, with 16 bases between the two ends. This CDR3 region has 15 residues. The CDR3 DNA reads as TGTGCCAGCAGCCCCCCGGGGAGGGTTGACACTGAAGCTTTCTTT. Encoded protein: CASSPPGRVDTEAFF. Drawing the rest from reference TRBV7-2 and TRBJ1-1, the complete variable domain is GAGVSQSPSNKVTEKGKDVELRCDPISGHTALYWYRQSLGQGLEFLIYFQGNSAPDKSGLPSDRFSAERTGGSVSTLTIQRTQQEDSAVYLCASSPPGRVDTEAFFGQGTRLTVV.

This clonotype turned up a few times. This chain connects TRBV12-3 or TRBV12-4 to TRBJ1-1; D call uncertain. V gave up 6 bases and J gave up 5 bases, with 13 bases separating them. The CDR3 consists of 13 residues. The CDR3 bases are TGTGCCAGCAGCCCCAGAATGAGGACTGAAGCTTTCTTT. Translated, it gives CASSPRMRTEAFF.

V is TRBV7-9 and J is TRBJ2-7; D is possibly TRBD2 (6 bases). The ends were cut back, 5 bases at V and 6 bases at J, with 17 bases in the middle. This CDR3 has 14 residues. Germline CDR1 is SEHNR and CDR2 is FQNEAQ (reference sequence). The CDR3 coding sequence is TGTGCCAGCAGCCAGAGACTAGGGCTAAGCGAGCAGTACTTC. This translates into CASSQRLGLSEQYF. The full variable domain, completed using reference TRBV7-9 and TRBJ2-7, is DTGVSQNPRHKITKRGQNVTFRCDPISEHNRLYWYRQTLGQGPEFLTYFQNEAQLEKSRLLSDRFSAERPKGSFSTLEIQRTEQGDSAMYLCASSQRLGLSEQYFGPGTRLTVT.

This clonotype was found a few times. The J gene is TRBJ2-7, the V gene TRBV28; TRBD2 matches at 10 bases. Unmatched junction bases numbered 10, after V lost 6 bases and J lost 5 bases. This CDR3 spans 15 amino acids. Per the germline V gene, CDR1 is MDHEN and CDR2 is SYDVKM. The CDR3: CASSQGSSGSHEQYF. CDR3 DNA: TGTGCCAGCAGCCAAGGGTCTAGCGGGAGCCACGAGCAGTACTTC.

This clonotype showed up many times. The chain has TRBV2 and TRBJ2-3; 11 bases align to TRBD2. Germline V gene sequence: CDR1 SNHLY, CDR2 FYNNEI. V dropped 6 bases and J dropped 2; count of bases not matched to a gene: 4. The CDR3 is 15 amino acids. The CDR3, as DNA: TGTGCCAGCAGGGCGACTAGCGGGAACACAGATACGCAGTATTTT. It yields the protein CASRATSGNTDTQYF.

This clonotype has at least ten counts. This chain uses TRBV7-8 with TRBJ1-1; no firm D call. This CDR3 contains 13 residues. CDR1 is SGHVS and CDR2 is FQNEAQ in the germline V gene. Trimming removed 4 bases at V and 1 base at J, with 7 bases between. The CDR3 nucleotides are TGTGCCAGCAGCTCTACCAGGAACACTGAAGCTTTCTTT. Translation gives CASSSTRNTEAFF.

This clonotype was counted between two and nine times. The CDR3 bases are TGCGCCAGCAGCTTGTTAAGAGGGGCTGGGTTTGAAGCTTTCTTT. Translation: CASSLLRGAGFEAFF. The rearrangement links TRBV5-1 to TRBJ1-1, with D possibly being TRBD1 (5 bases). The germline V gene has CDR1 SGHRS and CDR2 YFSETQ. The CDR3 length is 15 residues. Trimming cost V 1 base and J 7 bases, with 17 bases left between them.

A remark on this clonotype: At one boundary the junction diverges from the germline segment, which might be a read error. The chain recombines TRBV7-2 with TRBJ2-2; D is possibly TRBD1 (5 bases). CDR3 length: 13 amino acids. The V gene's germline CDR1 is SGHTA and CDR2 FQGNSA. The CDR3 loop reads CVSSLDRRRELFF. CDR3 nucleotides: TGTGTCAGCAGCTTAGACAGACGGAGGGAGCTGTTTTTT.

This clonotype was seen a handful of times. The rearrangement links TRBV6-5 to TRBJ2-5; 10 bases match TRBD2. CDR3 length: 15 amino acids. V shed 2 bases and J 3 bases; nucleotides not matched to a gene: 3. Germline CDR1 is MNHEY and CDR2 is SVGAGI. Written as DNA, the CDR3 is TGTGCCAGCAGTTACGCAGCGGGGGGGGAAGAGACCCAGTACTTC. Residues: CASSYAAGGEETQYF.

This clonotype was recorded at least ten times. This chain connects TRBV7-2 to TRBJ2-5; D may match TRBD1 or TRBD2 (5 bases each). The CDR3 consists of 13 residues. Between the trimmed V and J ends, which lost 5 bases and 5 bases, there was a span of 12 bases. CDR1 SGHTA and CDR2 FQGNSA come from the germline V gene. DNA for the CDR3: TGTGCCAGCAGCGAGGGACCCCGGGAGACCCAGTACTTC. This encodes CASSEGPRETQYF.

V is TRBV19 and J is TRBJ2-5, with D uncertain. V lost 1 base and J 1 base, leaving 4 bases between the germline ends. The CDR3 is 13 residues long. Per the germline V gene, CDR1 is LNHDA and CDR2 is SQIVND (reference sequence). DNA for the CDR3: TGTGCCAGTAGTATAGTAACCCAAGAGACCCAGTACTTC. Translating gives CASSIVTQETQYF.

A note on this clonotype: A read error may be the cause here, since a much bigger clone is one base away. The chain is built from TRBV7-3 and TRBJ2-2; D might be TRBD1 (6 bases). Germline V CDR1 and CDR2: SGHTA, FQGTGA. The CDR3 extends over 13 amino acids. Trimming removed 5 bases from V and 7 bases from J, with 11 bases in between. The CDR3 region has the DNA TGTGCCAGCAGCCAGGGGCTAAGCGGGGAGCTGTTTTTT. This encodes CASSQGLSGELFF.

This clonotype was recorded many times. The genes are TRBV27 and TRBJ1-2; possibly TRBD1 for D (5 bases). Germline CDR1 MNHEY, CDR2 SMNVEV (reference sequence). This CDR3 is 15 amino acids long. V gave up 6 bases and J gave up 0 bases, with 14 bases separating them. The CDR3 coding sequence is TGTGCCAGCAGACAGAGGGACGTTACTAACTATGGCTACACCTTC. This sequence encodes CASRQRDVTNYGYTF.